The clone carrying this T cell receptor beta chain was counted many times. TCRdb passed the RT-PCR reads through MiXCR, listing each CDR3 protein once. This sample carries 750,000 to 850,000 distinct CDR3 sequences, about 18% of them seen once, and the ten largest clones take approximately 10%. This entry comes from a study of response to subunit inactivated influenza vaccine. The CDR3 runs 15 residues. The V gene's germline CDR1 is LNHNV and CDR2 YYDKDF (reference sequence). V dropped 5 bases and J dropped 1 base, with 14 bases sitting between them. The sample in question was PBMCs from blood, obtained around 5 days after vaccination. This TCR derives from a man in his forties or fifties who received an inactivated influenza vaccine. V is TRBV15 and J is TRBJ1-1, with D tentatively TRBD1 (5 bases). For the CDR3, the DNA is TGTGCCACCAGCCCTCGGGCCAGGGCGAACACTGAAGCTTTCTTT. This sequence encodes CATSPRARANTEAFF.